The clone carrying this T cell receptor (beta chain) was seen at least ten times. These data belong to a study of T cells after yellow fever vaccination. Study-level information: SMART-Seq v4 Ultra Low Input served to prepare low-cell-number fractions.

From the 5' RACE reads, TCRdb called clonotypes with MiXCR, one entry per CDR3 protein. The data hold about 330,000 distinct CDR3 sequences, with roughly 4% observed a single time. This CDR3 comprises 11 residues. Trimming removed 3 bases at V and 7 bases at J, with 4 bases between. CDR1 is MDHEN and CDR2 is SYDVKM in the germline V gene. The chain uses TRBV28 and TRBJ1-5, with unresolved D. The starting material was PBMCs, obtained 5 days after the yellow fever booster vaccination. The sequence came from a man aged 18 to 30 who received the YFV17D yellow fever vaccine. This chain's CDR3 is CASSLRQPQHF. DNA of the CDR3: TGTGCCAGCAGTTTGCGGCAGCCCCAGCATTTT.